This T cell receptor beta chain was captured in a study of shared clonotypes between healthy human individuals. This CDR3 is 14 amino acids long. Germline CDR1 reads SGHRS; CDR2 reads YFSETQ. Trimming removed 6 bases at V and 0 bases at J, with 10 bases between. The assay was immunoSEQ multiplex PCR, and TCRdb's table has in-frame clones only and misses some. The table has fewer than 850,000 clones, roughly 70% seen once. The clonotype comes from a woman aged 25 to 39 in good health. This rearrangement joins TRBV5-1 to TRBJ2-1; D gene ambiguous. The sample was memory CD4+ T cells sorted from blood. Subset of the sample: CD45RA-negative fraction. CDR3 residues: CASMTGNSYNEQFF. In nucleotides, the CDR3 is TGCGCCAGCATGACGGGTAACTCCTACAATGAGCAGTTCTTC.